This TCR beta chain was obtained from a study of T-cell memory formation after mild COVID-19. Study summary: TCR clusters were mostly confined to one donor each. Overall study findings and caveats: In pre-infection memory, a portion of responding clones appeared, which suggested that cross-reactive memory joined. Clones that contracted from day 15 to 85 were balanced CD4/CD8, while later expanders leaned CD4+. CD4+ clones that contracted lay mainly in CM and EM; CD8+ ones lay in EMRA.

Each CDR3 protein gets one entry after TCRdb re-called the 5' RACE reads with MiXCR. The sample shows 55,000 to 75,000 distinct CDR3 sequences, roughly a quarter of them seen only once. Concerning this clonotype: Its specificity is not known.

The TCR sequence derives from a man younger than 35 who had mild COVID-19 (a few samples of this study predate the infection). Cell type and time point are not known. The source material was PBMCs or a T cell subset sorted from them (not recorded which).

CDR3 DNA: TGTGCCAGCAGCTTAGAGGCGGGGCGGGGAAACATTCAGTACTTC. This encodes CASSLEAGRGNIQYF. This chain connects TRBV7-6 to TRBJ2-4; possible D gene TRBD2, 6 bases. Trimming stripped 1 base from V and 6 bases from J, with 13 bases between. The germline V gene encodes CDR1 SGHVS and CDR2 FNYEAQ. This CDR3 contains 15 residues.